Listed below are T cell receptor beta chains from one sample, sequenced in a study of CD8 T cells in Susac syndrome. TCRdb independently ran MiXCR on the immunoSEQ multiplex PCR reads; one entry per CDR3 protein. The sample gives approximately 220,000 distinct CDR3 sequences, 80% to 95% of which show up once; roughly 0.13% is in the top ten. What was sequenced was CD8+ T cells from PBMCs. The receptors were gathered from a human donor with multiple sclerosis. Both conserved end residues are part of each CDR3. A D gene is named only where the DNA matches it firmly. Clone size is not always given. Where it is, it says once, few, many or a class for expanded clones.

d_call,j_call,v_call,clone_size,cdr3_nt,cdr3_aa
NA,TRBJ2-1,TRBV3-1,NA,TGTGCCAGCAGCCCCCGGAATTACAATGAGCAGTTCTTC,CASSPRNYNEQFF
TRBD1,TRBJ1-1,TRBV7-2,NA,TGTGCCAGCAGCCCGACAGGGCCGAACACTGAAGCTTTCTTT,CASSPTGPNTEAFF
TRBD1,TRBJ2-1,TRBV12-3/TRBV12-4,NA,TGTGCCAGCAGTTTTTCAGTGGGACAGGAGTACAATGAGCAGTTCTTC,CASSFSVGQEYNEQFF
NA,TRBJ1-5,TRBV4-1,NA,TGCGCCAGCAGCCAAACAAAAACAGGGAATCAGCCCCAGCATTTT,CASSQTKTGNQPQHF
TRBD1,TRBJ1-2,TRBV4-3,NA,TGCGCCAGCAGCCAAGGCCGGGGACAGCCCTATGGCTACACCTTC,CASSQGRGQPYGYTF
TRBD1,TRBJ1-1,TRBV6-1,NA,TGTGCCAGCAGTGAGGGCAGGGGGTGGCCTGAAGCTTTCTTT,CASSEGRGWPEAFF
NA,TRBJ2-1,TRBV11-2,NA,TGTGCCAGCAGCCCCCATGGGAATGAGCAGTTCTTC,CASSPHGNEQFF
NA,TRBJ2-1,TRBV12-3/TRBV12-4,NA,TGTGCCAGCAGTTTGGGGGGCGTCTACAATGAGCAGTTCTTC,CASSLGGVYNEQFF
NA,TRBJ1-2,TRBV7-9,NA,TGTGCCAGCAGCTTAATCGAAGTTCCAGGGACAACAGCTAACTATGGCTACACCTTC,CASSLIEVPGTTANYGYTF
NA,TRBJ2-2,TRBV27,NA,TGTGCCAGCAGTTTATCCACATACTACACCGGGGAGCTGTTTTTT,CASSLSTYYTGELFF
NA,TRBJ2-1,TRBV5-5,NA,TGTGCCAGCAGCTTGAACAGGGCGGCCGGTTGGGACAATGAGCAGTTCTTC,CASSLNRAAGWDNEQFF
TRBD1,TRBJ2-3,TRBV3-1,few,TGTGCCAGCAGCCAAGGGGACAGATCCACAGATACGCAGTATTTT,CASSQGDRSTDTQYF
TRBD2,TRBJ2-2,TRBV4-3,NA,TGCGCCAGCAGCCCCCGACTAGCGGGAGGGCAGGCCACCGGGGAGCTGTTTTTT,CASSPRLAGGQATGELFF
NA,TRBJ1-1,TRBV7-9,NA,TGTGCCAGCAGCTCGGCGACACTCCCCAGGGAAGCTTTCTTT,CASSSATLPREAFF
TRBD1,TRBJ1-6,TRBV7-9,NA,TGTGCCAGCAGCTTGGGACAGGGTGTAGGGTCACCCCTCCACTTT,CASSLGQGVGSPLHF
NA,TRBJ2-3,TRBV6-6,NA,TGTGCCAGCAGTGGCTCCGGGCAGACAAGCACAGATACGCAGTATTTT,CASSGSGQTSTDTQYF
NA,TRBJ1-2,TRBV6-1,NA,TGTGCCAGCAGTTCGAACTATGGCTACACCTTC,CASSSNYGYTF
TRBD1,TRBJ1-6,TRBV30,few,TGTGCCTGGACCGACAGGGGGCACAATTCACCCCTCCACTTT,CAWTDRGHNSPLHF
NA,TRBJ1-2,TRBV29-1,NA,TGCAGCGTTGAGTCACCGGGCGACTATGGCTACACCTTC,CSVESPGDYGYTF
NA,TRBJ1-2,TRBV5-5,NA,TGTGCCAGCAGCTTGGCCCAAGGGGTCTATGGCTACACCTTC,CASSLAQGVYGYTF
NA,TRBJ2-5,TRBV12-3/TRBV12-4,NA,TGTGCCAGCAGTTTAACCGGGGTAGGGGAGACCCAGTACTTC,CASSLTGVGETQYF
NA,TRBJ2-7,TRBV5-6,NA,TGTGCCAGCAGCTGGGCGGGGACCGCCAGCTCCTACGAGCAGTACTTC,CASSWAGTASSYEQYF
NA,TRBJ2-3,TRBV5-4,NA,TGTGCCAGCAGCTTGGGGCAGGGCAAGGATACGCAGTATTTT,CASSLGQGKDTQYF
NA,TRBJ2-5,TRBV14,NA,TGTGCCAGCAGCAAAGGGTGGGTGGAGGAGACCCAGTACTTC,CASSKGWVEETQYF
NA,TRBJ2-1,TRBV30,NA,TGTGCCTGGAGTGGCGGGGCTGGGGATGAGCAGTTCTTC,CAWSGGAGDEQFF
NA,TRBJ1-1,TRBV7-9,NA,TGTGCCAGCAGCTTATCACCCGGGGAAGCTTTCTTT,CASSLSPGEAFF
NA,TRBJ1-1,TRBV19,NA,TGTGCCACCACAGCTTCCGACTCTCCGAACACTGAAGCTTTCTTT,CATTASDSPNTEAFF
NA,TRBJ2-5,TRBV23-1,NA,TGCGCCAGCAGTCAACCGAACCCGGGGAAAGAGACCCAGTACTTC,CASSQPNPGKETQYF
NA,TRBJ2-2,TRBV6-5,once,TGTGCCAGCAGTTACCGGATAGACATATTGAACACCGGGGAGCTGTTTTTT,CASSYRIDILNTGELFF
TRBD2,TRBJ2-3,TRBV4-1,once,TGCGCCAGCAGCCATGCTAGCGGGGGCAACACAGATACGCAGTATTTT,CASSHASGGNTDTQYF
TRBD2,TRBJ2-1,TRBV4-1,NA,TGCGCCAGCAGCCGGGTCGGGGGGAGGGCCGGGAATGAGCAGTTCTTC,CASSRVGGRAGNEQFF
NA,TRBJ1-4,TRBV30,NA,TGTGCCTGGAGTGAGAGAGGGGACGAACTGTTTTTT,CAWSERGDELFF
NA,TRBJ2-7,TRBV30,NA,TGTGCCTGGAGGGGGCAGTTTTACGAGCAGTACTTC,CAWRGQFYEQYF
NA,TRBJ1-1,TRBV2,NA,TGTGCCAGCAGGGGGGCCGGCCCGGAAGCTTTCTTT,CASRGAGPEAFF
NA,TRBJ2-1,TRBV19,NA,TGTGCCAGTAGTATTGGGGGGACAGCCTACAATGAGCAGTTCTTC,CASSIGGTAYNEQFF
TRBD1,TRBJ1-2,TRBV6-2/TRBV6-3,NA,TGTGCCAGCAGTTACGCATTCGGACAGGGGAACTATGGCTACACCTTC,CASSYAFGQGNYGYTF
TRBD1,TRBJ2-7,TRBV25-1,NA,TGTGCCAGCAGTGACTCAAAGACAGGGCCCTACGAGCAGTACTTC,CASSDSKTGPYEQYF
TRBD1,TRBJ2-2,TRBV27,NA,TGTGCCAGCAGTTCCGGGACAGGCTTAGGGGAGCTGTTTTTT,CASSSGTGLGELFF
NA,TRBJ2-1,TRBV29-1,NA,TGCAGCGTTTACTGGAACGACAATGAGCAGTTCTTC,CSVYWNDNEQFF
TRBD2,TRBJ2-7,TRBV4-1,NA,TGCGCCAGCAGCCAAGACAGTCTAGCGGGCGGATACGAGCAGTACTTC,CASSQDSLAGGYEQYF
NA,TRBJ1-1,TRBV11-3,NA,TGTGCCAGCAGCTTAGATGGGTGGGGAATGAACACTGAAGCTTTCTTT,CASSLDGWGMNTEAFF
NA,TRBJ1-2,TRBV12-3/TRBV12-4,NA,TGTGCCAGCAGTTTGAGCGTTGTGTATGGCTACACCTTC,CASSLSVVYGYTF
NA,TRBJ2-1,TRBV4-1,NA,TGCGCCAGCAGCCCCGGGTTTTACAATGAGCAGTTCTTC,CASSPGFYNEQFF
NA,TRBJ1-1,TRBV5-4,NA,TGTGCCAGCAGCTTGGAATTGGATTATGAAGCTTTCTTT,CASSLELDYEAFF
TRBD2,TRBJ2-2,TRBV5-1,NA,TGCGCCAGCAGCTTGGAAAAATTACTAGCGGGGGGTCAAGGCACCGGGGAGCTGTTTTTT,CASSLEKLLAGGQGTGELFF
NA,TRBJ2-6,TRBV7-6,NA,TGTGCCAGCAGCTTAGTTGTGGGGGCTTACTCTGGGGCCAACGTCCTGACTTTC,CASSLVVGAYSGANVLTF
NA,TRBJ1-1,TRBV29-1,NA,TGCAGCGTTTTTCCGGGACAACATAATGAAGCTTTCTTT,CSVFPGQHNEAFF
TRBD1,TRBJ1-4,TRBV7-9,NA,TGTGCCAGCAGCACCACAGGGGGGATAGATGAAAAACTGTTTTTT,CASSTTGGIDEKLFF
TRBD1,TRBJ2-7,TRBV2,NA,TGTGCCAGCGGGGCCGGGACAGGGCTTCCCGAGCAGTACTTC,CASGAGTGLPEQYF
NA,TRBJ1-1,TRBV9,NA,TGTGCCAGCAGCGTAGGGGGCGGGGGGAACACTGAAGCTTTCTTT,CASSVGGGGNTEAFF
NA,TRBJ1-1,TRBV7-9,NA,TGTGCCAGCTCGGCCAGGGTGAACACTGAAGCTTTCTTT,CASSARVNTEAFF
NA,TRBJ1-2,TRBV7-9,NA,TGTGCCAGCAGCTTGAGTGGGGGCCAAAGGGATGGCTACACCTTC,CASSLSGGQRDGYTF
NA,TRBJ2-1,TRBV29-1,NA,TGCACGATATCTAACTCCTACAATGAGCAGTTCTTC,CTISNSYNEQFF
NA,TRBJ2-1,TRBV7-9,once,TGTGCCAGCAGCGCTCTGCTTGATCCCAATGAGCAGTTCTTC,CASSALLDPNEQFF